This entry lists 3 T cell receptor beta chains sequenced from one sample in a study of cytomegalovirus exposure and HLA in healthy donors. Amplification used 60 Vbeta primers and 13 Jbeta primers. Here immunoSEQ multiplex PCR was the method, and the copy in TCRdb shows in-frame clones only, minus some. The sample holds over 50,000 clones, about 63% seen once. Sequencing was performed on PBMCs. These receptors originate from a man in his forties or fifties in good health and CMV-seropositive.

The chain has TRBV5-1 and TRBJ2-3, with 9 nucleotides matching TRBD2. Germline CDR1 SGHRS, CDR2 YFSETQ. V lost 5 bases to trimming and J lost 0 bases; unmatched junction nucleotides: 1. The CDR3 covers 14 residues. CDR3 DNA: TGCGCCAGCAGACTAGCGGGTAGCACAGATACGCAGTATTTT. Amino acids: CASRLAGSTDTQYF.

The chain is built from TRBV7-3 and TRBJ2-3, with 11 bases identical to TRBD2. Germline V CDR1 and CDR2: SGHTA, FQGTGA. V was clipped by 7 bases and J by 2 bases; unmatched bases: 5. The CDR3 spans 15 residues. This CDR3 reads CASTKLAGDTDTQYF. CDR3 sequence (DNA): TGTGCCAGCACCAAACTAGCGGGAGACACAGATACGCAGTATTTT. The full variable domain, completed using reference TRBV7-3 and TRBJ2-3, is GAGVSQTPSNKVTEKGKYVELRCDPISGHTALYWYRQSLGQGPEFLIYFQGTGAADDSGLPNDRFFAVRPEGSVSTLKIQRTERGDSAVYLCASTKLAGDTDTQYFGPGTRLTVL.

The chain links TRBV21-1 to TRBJ2-6; the DNA was not compared with TRBD2, the D call given in the table. TRBV21-1 is flagged as a pseudogene. The CDR3 length is 15 residues. CDR3 in amino acids: CASSNAGLGANVLTF. CDR3 in DNA: TGTGCCAGCAGCAACGCCGGTCTGGGGGCCAACGTCCTGACTTTC.